Included here is one T cell receptor (beta chain) sequence, with context. The germline V gene has CDR1 MNHEY and CDR2 SMNVEV (reference sequence). The CDR3 is made up of 11 amino acids. Trimming left V 7 bases short and J 6 bases short, with 7 bases between. The data are from a study of blood T cell repertoires in COVID-19. Study details: Specimens from acute and convalescent COVID-19 originated in the United States, Italy and Spain. Sources were T cells, B-cell-depleted T cells, or PBMCs; the material itself was cDNA or gDNA.

Authors' processing steps: Nucleated cell counts were estimated from reference gene primer amplification. Repertoires were generated with immunoSEQ multiplex PCR, while TCRdb's copy carries only in-frame clones and drops some. From that table come the V and J calls and clone size; the DNA was used to work out D and trimming. The data hold 75,000 to 95,000 clones, with 87% observed a single time. Sequenced: peripheral blood. The rearrangement joins TRBV27 to TRBJ2-1; D call uncertain. The source is a man aged 60 to 69 with acute or convalescent COVID-19. The CDR3 loop reads CASIAFNEQFF. The CDR3 region has the DNA TGTGCCAGCATAGCTTTCAATGAGCAGTTCTTC.